Sequencing of this T cell receptor beta chain was carried out in a study of T-cell reconstitution after alpha-beta-depleted transplantation in children. Points from the study as a whole: In some patients, recipient T cells and intrathymic progenitors surviving conditioning explained high day-60 diversity. Alpha-beta T cells present about two months after transplant were reported to originate from several hundred expanded graft clones. From newly produced T cells came most of the T-cell counts and diversity one year after transplant.

Unique molecular identifiers were built into the TCRbeta library. One entry per CDR3 protein, called by TCRdb with MiXCR from the PCR reads. Of about 980,000 distinct CDR3 sequences listed, 25% to 30% are singletons. CDR3 length: 17 residues. Trimming cost V 3 bases and J 1 base, with 13 bases left between them. A word on this clonotype: No antigen is known for it.

This chain links TRBV12-3 or TRBV12-4 with TRBJ2-6; no clear D. The TCR originated in a boy in the first two years of life who had a stem cell transplant for SCID, so the T cells may come from the graft donor. The material was PBMCs, mostly from graft donor cells, obtained 360 days after TCRalphabeta/CD19-depleted stem cell transplant. The chain's CDR3 is CASSLSRLVSGANVLTF. The CDR3 DNA sequence: TGTGCCAGCAGTTTGTCCCGCCTGGTTTCTGGGGCCAACGTCCTGACTTTC.